One sample yielded the 24 T cell receptor beta chains listed below, sequenced in a study of blood T cell repertoires in COVID-19 (dated by TCRdb to 2020 to 2021). The library was obtained by the immunoSEQ multiplex PCR assay. The immuneACCESS repertoire file appears here via TCRdb, limited to in-frame rearrangements. These files lack a portion of the clones; in checked studies, under half of the deficit traces to unresolved V genes, and the cause of the others is not known. The table for this sample lists 150,000 to 200,000 clones; approximately 85% of them were counted only once. Around 9.8% of the sample is taken by the ten largest. The sequenced sample consisted of peripheral blood. Source of these receptors: an elderly woman with acute or convalescent COVID-19.

The chain links TRBV9 to TRBJ1-2; TRBD1 agrees at 8 bases. The CDR3 is 16 amino acids. Per the germline V gene, CDR1 is SGDLS and CDR2 is YYNGEE. V lost 4 bases to trimming and J lost 5 bases; unmatched junction nucleotides: 13. The CDR3 loop is CASSPGTGILRYGYTF. The CDR3 region has the DNA TGTGCCAGCAGCCCAGGGACAGGAATCCTCCGGTATGGCTACACCTTC.

Concerning this clone: This same CDR3 is encoded by further DNA sequences in the sample. The V call is TRBV6-5, the J call TRBJ1-3; the D gene is possibly TRBD1 (6 bases). CDR1 MNHEY and CDR2 SVGAGI come from the germline V gene. The CDR3 sequence is 14 residues long. Trimming removed 5 bases from V and 1 base from J, with 9 bases in between. The CDR3 DNA sequence: TGTGCCAGCAGTCTCCAGGGGTCTGGAAACACCATATATTTT. Its translation: CASSLQGSGNTIYF.

This clone was counted a few times. The sample has other DNA sequences that encode this CDR3 too. CDR3 region: CASSLTGKTEAFF. The CDR3 DNA is TGTGCCAGCAGTTTAACAGGGAAGACTGAAGCTTTCTTT. The chain uses TRBV12-3 or TRBV12-4 and TRBJ1-1, with D possibly matching TRBD1 (6 bases). The V and J ends lost 2 bases and 5 bases respectively, with 9 bases between them. This CDR3 region has 13 residues.

The chain combines TRBV27 with TRBJ2-2; 8 bases fit TRBD1. Germline loops: CDR1 MNHEY, CDR2 SMNVEV (reference sequence). There are 15 residues in the CDR3. J gave up 5 bases and V 6 bases, and 8 bases lay outside the gene matches. The CDR3 DNA follows: TGTGCCAGCAGCCTCAGACAGGGGTGGACCGGGGAGCTGTTTTTT. Translation: CASSLRQGWTGELFF.

The chain links TRBV6-5 to TRBJ1-4, with D possibly TRBD1 on 5 matching bases. The V gene lost 7 bases and the J gene lost 11 bases, with 17 bases spanning the gap. The CDR3 has 13 amino acids. The germline gives CDR1 MNHEY, CDR2 SVGAGI. Written as DNA, the CDR3 is TGTGCCAGCACTCGGGGGGACTCGGGGAAACTGTTTTTT. Translation: CASTRGDSGKLFF.

V and J are TRBV27 and TRBJ1-5, with TRBD1 identical over 8 bases. V gave up 1 base and J gave up 5 bases; unmatched junction bases: 4. Germline V gene data show CDR1 as MNHEY and CDR2 as SMNVEV (reference sequence). The CDR3 covers 15 residues. CDR3 protein: CASSLWEDRDQPQHF. The CDR3 nucleotides read TGTGCCAGCAGTTTATGGGAGGACAGGGATCAGCCCCAGCATTTT.

The chain joins TRBV12-3 or TRBV12-4 to TRBJ1-5; tentatively, D is TRBD1 (5 bases). Trimming removed 6 bases at V and 4 bases at J, with 10 bases between. CDR3 length: 13 amino acids. For the CDR3, the DNA is TGTGCCAGCAGCGGGGGACCGAATCAGCCCCAGCATTTT. This gives the protein CASSGGPNQPQHF.

With respect to this clone: A junction boundary mismatches the germline segment, possibly from a read error. The chain joins TRBV11-2 to TRBJ2-1; 8 nucleotides line up with TRBD2. The germline V gene encodes CDR1 SGHAT and CDR2 FQNNGV. The CDR3 spans 15 residues. CDR3 in amino acids: CVSSPGGTPTNEQFF. The DNA for the CDR3 is TGTGTCAGCAGCCCGGGGGGGACCCCGACAAATGAGCAGTTCTTC.

In its sample, this clone was seen once. The chain joins TRBV3-1 (or the pseudogene TRBV3-2) to TRBJ1-6; D is possibly TRBD1 (5 bases). CDR1 LGHDT and CDR2 YNNKEL come from the germline V gene (reference sequence). Trimming removed 0 bases at V and 9 bases at J, with 6 bases between. The length of the CDR3 is 13 residues. In DNA, the CDR3 is TGTGCCAGCAGCCAAGAGGGGGGTTCACCCCTCCACTTT. Translation: CASSQEGGSPLHF.

The chain combines TRBV7-6 with TRBJ1-3; 9 bases are a match to TRBD1. This CDR3 has 19 residues. Germline CDR1 SGHVS, CDR2 FNYEAQ. V lost 2 bases to trimming and J lost 0 bases; unmatched junction nucleotides: 11. CDR3 region: CASSLRGTGSPDSGNTIYF. The CDR3 DNA follows: TGTGCCAGCAGCTTAAGAGGGACAGGGAGTCCAGACTCTGGAAACACCATATATTTT.

The CDR3 spells CAWKGGIQETQYF. In DNA form, the CDR3 reads TGTGCCTGGAAAGGGGGAATCCAAGAGACCCAGTACTTC. This chain joins TRBV30 and TRBJ2-5, with a tentative D call TRBD1 (6 bases). V lost 4 bases and J lost 1, with 10 bases in between. CDR1 is GTSNPN and CDR2 is SVGIG in the germline V gene (reference sequence). The CDR3 covers 13 residues.

The V call is TRBV19, the J call TRBJ1-1; D call uncertain. The CDR3 is 14 residues long. V lost 5 bases to trimming and J lost 5 bases, with 15 bases between them. Germline CDR1 LNHDA, CDR2 SQIVND (reference sequence). CDR3 nucleotides: TGTGCCAGTAGTTTTACCCCTACGAAAACTGAAGCTTTCTTT. Translated: CASSFTPTKTEAFF.

The chain combines TRBV19 with TRBJ1-5, with D unresolved. The ends were cut back, 1 base at V and 7 bases at J, with 14 bases in the middle. The CDR3 extends over 15 amino acids. CDR1 and CDR2 from the germline V gene are LNHDA and SQIVND (reference sequence). The DNA of the CDR3 is TGTGCCAGTAGTATAGGACAACAGTATCTACAGCCCCAGCATTTT. As protein: CASSIGQQYLQPQHF.

The V gene is TRBV5-1, the J gene TRBJ1-2, with D uncertain. CDR1 is SGHRS and CDR2 is YFSETQ in the germline V gene. The CDR3 is 15 residues long. The ends were cut back, 0 bases at V and 7 bases at J, with 16 bases in the middle. Here the CDR3 reads CASSLGPPNTGGYTF. The DNA for the CDR3 is TGCGCCAGCAGCTTGGGACCTCCCAACACGGGTGGCTACACCTTC.

The sample holds one count of this clone. This sequence joins TRBV30 and TRBJ1-1, with unresolved D. V was pared by 6 bases and J by 1 base, with 12 bases between. CDR3 length: 13 amino acids. The germline gives CDR1 GTSNPN, CDR2 SVGIG (reference sequence). The CDR3 spells CACSLQTNTEAFF. CDR3 coding DNA: TGTGCCTGCAGTCTACAGACGAACACTGAAGCTTTCTTT.

This clone appeared once. This chain connects TRBV9 to TRBJ2-3; 10 nucleotides agree with TRBD2. Germline assignment: CDR1 SGDLS and CDR2 YYNGEE. Unmatched junction bases numbered 9, after V lost 0 bases and J lost 8 bases. CDR3 length equals 16 residues. The CDR3 here is CASSVAGLAGVSTQYF. CDR3 nucleotides: TGTGCCAGCAGCGTAGCTGGTCTAGCGGGAGTCTCTACGCAGTATTTT. The variable domain in full, with the rest retrieved from reference TRBV9 and TRBJ2-3, is DSGVTQTPKHLITATGQRVTLRCSPRSGDLSVYWYQQSLDQGLQFLIQYYNGEERAKGNILERFSAQQFPDLHSELNLSSLELGDSALYFCASSVAGLAGVSTQYFGPGTRLTVL.

The V call is TRBV7-2, the J call TRBJ1-4; a possible D gene is TRBD1 (5 bases). Trimming left V 5 bases short and J 3 bases short, with 13 bases between. The CDR3 is made up of 15 amino acids. Looked up from germline, CDR1 is SGHTA and CDR2 is FQGNSA. The CDR3 sequence is CASSRARAPNEKLFF. Here the CDR3 DNA reads TGTGCCAGCAGCCGGGCCAGGGCCCCTAATGAAAAACTGTTTTTT.

The gene calls are TRBV4-3 and TRBJ2-1; a weak D match, TRBD1 (6 bases). Germline V gives CDR1 LGHNA, CDR2 YSLEER. The CDR3 extends over 13 amino acids. V shed 0 bases and J shed 6 bases, with 6 bases lying between them. CDR3 in amino acids: CASSQEGGNEQFF. CDR3 DNA: TGCGCCAGCAGCCAAGAAGGGGGCAATGAGCAGTTCTTC.

This clone was observed many times. The genes are TRBV20-1 and TRBJ2-7; D gene unclear. Germline CDR1 is DFQATT and CDR2 is SNEGSKA (reference sequence). This CDR3 spans 11 amino acids. Trimming removed 0 bases at V and 6 bases at J, with 6 bases between. Here the CDR3 reads CSARDYSEQYF. The CDR3 nucleotides are TGCAGTGCTAGAGATTATAGCGAGCAGTACTTC.

This chain's CDR3 is CATSRDQGGFYEQYF. DNA for the CDR3: TGTGCCACCAGCAGAGATCAAGGCGGATTCTACGAGCAGTACTTC. The rearrangement uses TRBV15 and TRBJ2-7, with D uncertain. Germline V gene sequence: CDR1 LNHNV, CDR2 YYDKDF (reference sequence). V was clipped by 0 bases and J by 3 bases, with 12 bases between them. This CDR3 comprises 15 residues.

This clone was seen more than once but under ten times. This chain links TRBV5-8 with TRBJ2-7; 9 bases fit TRBD1. This CDR3 spans 16 amino acids. V was pared by 0 bases and J by 5 bases, with 9 bases of the junction left unmatched. Germline CDR1 and CDR2: SGHTS and YDEGEE. The CDR3 nucleotides read TGTGCCAGCAGCTTGGCCCCGACAGGGGGTTTCAACGAGCAGTACTTC. Encoded protein: CASSLAPTGGFNEQYF.

V gene TRBV19 combines with J gene TRBJ1-1; 7 bases agree with TRBD1. The V segment lost 7 bases and the J segment 0 bases; nucleotides outside the gene matches: 8. Germline values: CDR1 LNHDA, CDR2 SQIVND (reference sequence). The CDR3 consists of 15 residues. CDR3 nucleotides: TGTGCCAGTAATAAAGGGGGCGCTATGAACACTGAAGCTTTCTTT. It specifies CASNKGGAMNTEAFF.

In DNA form, the CDR3 reads TGTGCCAGCAGCTTAGCCGGGAGCTCTAACACTGAAGCTTTCTTT. The encoded protein is CASSLAGSSNTEAFF. The chain combines TRBV7-8 with TRBJ1-1; D gene unclear. CDR3 length equals 15 residues. V was shortened by 0 bases and J by 2 bases, with 10 bases between the two germline ends. CDR1 is SGHVS and CDR2 is FQNEAQ in the germline V gene. The complete variable domain, with remaining parts taken from reference TRBV7-8 and TRBJ1-1, reads GAGVSQSPRYKVAKRGQDVALRCDPISGHVSLFWYQQALGQGPEFLTYFQNEAQLDKSGLPSDRFFAERPEGSVSTLKIQRTQQEDSAVYLCASSLAGSSNTEAFFGQGTRLTVV.

The chain combines TRBV2 with TRBJ1-3, with 7 nucleotides matching TRBD1. Germline assignment: CDR1 SNHLY and CDR2 FYNNEI. This CDR3 spans 15 amino acids. Germline trimming cut 4 bases from V and 4 bases from J; bases unmatched to any gene: 7. The CDR3 sequence is CASSGGRGHGNTIYF. CDR3 sequence (DNA): TGTGCCAGCAGTGGGGGAAGGGGGCACGGAAACACCATATATTTT.